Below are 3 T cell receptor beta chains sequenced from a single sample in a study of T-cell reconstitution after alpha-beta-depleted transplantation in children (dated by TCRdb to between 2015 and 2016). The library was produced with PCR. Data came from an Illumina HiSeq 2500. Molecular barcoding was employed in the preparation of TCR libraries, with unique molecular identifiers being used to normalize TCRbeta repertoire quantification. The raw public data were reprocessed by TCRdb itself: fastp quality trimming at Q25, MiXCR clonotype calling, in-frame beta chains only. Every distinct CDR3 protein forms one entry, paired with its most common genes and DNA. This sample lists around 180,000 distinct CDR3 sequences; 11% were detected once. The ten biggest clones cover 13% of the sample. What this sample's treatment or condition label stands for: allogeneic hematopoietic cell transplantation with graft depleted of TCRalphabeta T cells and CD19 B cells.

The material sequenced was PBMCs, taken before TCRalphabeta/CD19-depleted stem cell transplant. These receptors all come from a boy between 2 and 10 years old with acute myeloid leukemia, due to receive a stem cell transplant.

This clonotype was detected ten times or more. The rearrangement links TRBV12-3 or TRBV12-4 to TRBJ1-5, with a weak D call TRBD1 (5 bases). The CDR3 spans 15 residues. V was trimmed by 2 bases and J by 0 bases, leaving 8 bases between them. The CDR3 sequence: CASSLRDYSNQPQHF. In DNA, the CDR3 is TGTGCCAGCAGTTTAAGGGACTATAGCAATCAGCCCCAGCATTTT.

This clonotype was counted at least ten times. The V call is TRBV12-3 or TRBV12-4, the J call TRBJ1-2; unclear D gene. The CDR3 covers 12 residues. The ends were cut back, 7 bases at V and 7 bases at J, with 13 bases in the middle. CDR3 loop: CASTQARVGYTF. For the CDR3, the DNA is TGTGCCAGCACCCAGGCGAGGGTTGGCTACACCTTC.

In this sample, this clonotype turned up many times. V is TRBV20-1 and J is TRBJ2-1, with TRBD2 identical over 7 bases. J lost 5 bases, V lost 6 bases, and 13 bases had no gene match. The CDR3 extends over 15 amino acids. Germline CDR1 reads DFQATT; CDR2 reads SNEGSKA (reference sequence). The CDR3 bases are TGCAGTGCAAAGAACGTGGGAGGGCGTGACAATGAGCAGTTCTTC. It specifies CSAKNVGGRDNEQFF.